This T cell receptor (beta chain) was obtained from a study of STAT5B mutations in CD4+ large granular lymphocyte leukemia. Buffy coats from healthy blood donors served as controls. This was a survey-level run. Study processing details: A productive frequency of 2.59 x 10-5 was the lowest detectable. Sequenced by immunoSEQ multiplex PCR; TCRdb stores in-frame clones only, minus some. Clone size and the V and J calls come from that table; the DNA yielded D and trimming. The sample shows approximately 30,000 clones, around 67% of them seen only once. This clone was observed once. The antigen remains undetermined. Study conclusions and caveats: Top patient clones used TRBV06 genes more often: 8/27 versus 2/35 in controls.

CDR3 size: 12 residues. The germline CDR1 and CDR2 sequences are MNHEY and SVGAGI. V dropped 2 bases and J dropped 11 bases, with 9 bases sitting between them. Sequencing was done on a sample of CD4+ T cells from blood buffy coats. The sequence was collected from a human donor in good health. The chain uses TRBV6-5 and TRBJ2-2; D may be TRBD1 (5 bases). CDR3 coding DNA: TGTGCCAGCAGTTACGGGCAGGGCGAGCTGTTTTTT. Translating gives CASSYGQGELFF.